A selection of T cell receptor beta chains follows, all from one sample in a study of OX40 agonist ivuxolimab in advanced cancers. Produced via immunoSEQ multiplex PCR; TCRdb's table is partial and in-frame only. The sample holds around 72,000 clones, approximately 89% seen once. Sequencing used CD4+ or CD8+ T cells sorted from blood, obtained in a trial of the OX40 agonist ivuxolimab. These receptors all come from an adult with an advanced solid tumor such as melanoma, head and neck, liver or kidney cancer. CDR3s include the opening cysteine and the closing phenylalanine or tryptophan. Fields, in order: V gene, D gene, clone size, J gene, CDR3 protein, CDR3 DNA. D genes are given only for firm matches. Not all rows give a size; the values are once, few, many and, for expanded clones, a class.

>TRBV15|TRBD1|once|TRBJ1-2
CATSRGTGYAGYTF
TGTGCCACCAGCAGAGGGACAGGGTATGCTGGCTACACCTTC
>TRBV2|.|few|TRBJ2-5
CASSVSTGAVQTQYF
TGTGCCAGCAGCGTATCGACAGGAGCAGTGCAGACCCAGTACTTC
>TRBV4-1|.|.|TRBJ1-5
CASSPQGVSNQPQHF
TGCGCCAGCAGCCCCCAGGGTGTAAGCAATCAGCCCCAGCATTTT
>TRBV19|TRBD1|.|TRBJ1-1
CASSFLDRGHGEAFF
TGTGCCAGTAGTTTCCTCGACAGGGGGCATGGTGAAGCTTTCTTT
>TRBV9|.|.|TRBJ2-4
CASSVGYSEGAKNIQYF
TGTGCCAGCAGCGTAGGATATAGCGAGGGAGCCAAAAACATTCAGTACTTC
>TRBV18|TRBD2|.|TRBJ2-1
CASSPPITSGAHNEQFF
TGTGCCAGCTCACCACCGATAACTAGCGGGGCCCACAATGAGCAGTTCTTC
>TRBV6-1|TRBD2|.|TRBJ2-3
CASVDLPGGTQYF
TGTGCCAGCGTCGACCTCCCGGGGGGTACGCAGTATTTT
>TRBV10-2|TRBD2|once|TRBJ2-7
CASSEARTSGGYEQYF
TGCGCCAGCAGTGAAGCCCGGACTAGCGGGGGTTACGAGCAGTACTTC
>TRBV6-1|TRBD1|.|TRBJ1-3
CASSRQGDGNTIYF
TGTGCCAGCAGTCGACAGGGCGATGGAAACACCATATATTTT
>TRBV11-2|.|.|TRBJ1-4
CASSLPGATNEKLFF
TGTGCCAGCAGCTTGCCAGGAGCAACTAATGAAAAACTGTTTTTT
>TRBV5-4|.|.|TRBJ1-6
CASGWGGGNSPLHF
TGTGCCAGCGGCTGGGGGGGCGGGAATTCACCCCTCCACTTT
>TRBV27|.|.|TRBJ1-4
CASKEEVANEKLFF
TGTGCCAGCAAGGAGGAGGTCGCTAATGAAAAACTGTTTTTT
>TRBV11-3|TRBD1|.|TRBJ2-3
CASSFGQGAADTQYF
TGTGCCAGCAGCTTCGGACAGGGGGCCGCAGATACGCAGTATTTT
>TRBV14|TRBD1|.|TRBJ2-3
CASSQVTGLATQYF
TGTGCCAGCAGCCAGGTGACAGGGTTGGCTACGCAGTATTTT
>TRBV10-3|TRBD2|once|TRBJ2-5
CAISESLGRGAEETQYF
TGTGCCATCAGTGAGTCTCTCGGGCGGGGGGCTGAAGAGACCCAGTACTTC
>TRBV6-6|TRBD2|.|TRBJ2-5
CASSFLGGDEYF
TGTGCCAGCAGTTTTTTGGGGGGGGATGAGTACTTC
>TRBV5-5|TRBD1|.|TRBJ2-5
CASSSTGTGVGTQYF
TGTGCCAGCAGCTCCACCGGGACAGGGGTCGGGACCCAGTACTTC
>TRBV28|TRBD1|.|TRBJ1-2
CASSTGQGLSGYTF
TGTGCCAGCAGTACGGGACAGGGATTAAGTGGCTACACCTTC
>TRBV28|TRBD1|few|TRBJ1-1
CASSLLGGRARGTEAFF
TGTGCCAGCAGTTTATTAGGGGGCAGGGCCCGAGGAACTGAAGCTTTCTTT
>TRBV6-5|.|medium-sized|TRBJ1-6
CASSNRVESPLHF
TGTGCCAGCAGTAACAGGGTCGAGTCACCCCTCCACTTT
>TRBV19|.|.|TRBJ1-2
CASSIGRYYGYTF
TGTGCCAGTAGTATAGGCAGATACTATGGCTACACCTTC
>TRBV2|.|.|TRBJ2-7
CASSPRQLSYEQCF
TGTGCCAGCAGCCCCCGCCAGCTTTCCTACGAGCAGTGCTTC
>TRBV15|TRBD1|.|TRBJ2-7
CATSIDRGYEQYF
TGTGCCACCAGCATAGACAGGGGTTACGAGCAGTACTTC
>TRBV11-2|.|.|TRBJ2-1
CASRRETSSYNEQFF
TGTGCCAGCAGGAGGGAGACTAGCTCCTACAATGAGCAGTTCTTC
>TRBV2|.|.|TRBJ1-2
CASWQGNGYTF
TGTGCCAGCTGGCAGGGAAATGGCTACACCTTC
>TRBV18|TRBD2|.|TRBJ2-1
CASSKYSGALAGASNEQFF
TGTGCCAGCTCCAAATACTCAGGGGCACTAGCGGGGGCCTCAAATGAGCAGTTCTTC
>TRBV11-2|.|.|TRBJ2-3
CASSLTNTQYF
TGTGCCAGCAGCTTAACAAATACGCAGTATTTT
>TRBV5-8|.|.|TRBJ1-6
CASSLPGPSSYNSPLHF
TGTGCCAGCAGCTTACCGGGCCCAAGCTCCTATAATTCACCCCTCCACTTT
>TRBV9|TRBD2|.|TRBJ2-3
CASSVARLAGGHDTQYF
TGTGCCAGCAGCGTAGCCAGACTAGCGGGAGGGCACGATACGCAGTATTTT
>TRBV19|.|.|TRBJ1-1
CASSYGTLEQEAFF
TGTGCCAGTAGTTACGGGACCCTTGAACAGGAAGCTTTCTTT
>TRBV6-4|.|.|TRBJ1-4
CASSYSPAGHREKLFF
TGTGCCAGCAGTTACTCTCCCGCAGGACATCGCGAAAAACTGTTTTTT
>TRBV5-4|TRBD2|.|TRBJ2-5
CASSQSGRAQETQYF
TGTGCCAGCAGCCAGAGCGGGAGGGCCCAAGAGACCCAGTACTTC
>TRBV6-6|TRBD2|.|TRBJ2-1
CASSPSGGAGRFF
TGTGCCAGCAGTCCTAGCGGGGGGGCCGGGCGGTTCTTC
>TRBV5-1|.|.|TRBJ2-6
CASSLDSGANVLTF
TGCGCCAGCAGCTTGGATTCTGGGGCCAACGTCCTGACTTTC
>TRBV27|TRBD1|medium-sized|TRBJ1-5
CASSLIGQGRQPQHF
TGTGCCAGCAGTTTGATAGGACAGGGGAGACAGCCCCAGCATTTT
>TRBV5-1|.|once|TRBJ2-7
CASSLAGWFSGEQYF
TGCGCCAGCAGCTTGGCGGGGTGGTTTTCGGGCGAGCAGTACTTC
>TRBV7-9|TRBD2|once|TRBJ2-4
CASSPESSGRAGGHIQYF
TGTGCCAGCAGCCCGGAGTCGAGCGGGAGGGCCGGGGGACACATTCAGTACTTC
>TRBV11-2|TRBD2|.|TRBJ2-2
CASTLTGLAGGGTGELFF
TGTGCCAGCACCTTAACGGGACTAGCGGGGGGAGGCACCGGGGAGCTGTTTTTT
>TRBV6-1|TRBD1|.|TRBJ2-7
CASSALQGVRPYEQYF
TGTGCCAGCAGTGCATTACAGGGGGTGAGACCCTACGAGCAGTACTTC
>TRBV13|.|.|TRBJ1-1
CASSGPLNEGKEVWMNTEAFF
TGTGCCAGCAGCGGACCCCTCAATGAAGGCAAGGAGGTATGGATGAACACTGAAGCTTTCTTT
>TRBV7-9|.|.|TRBJ2-7
CASSLLGGEQYF
TGTGCCAGCAGCTTACTGGGGGGAGAGCAGTACTTC
>TRBV7-9|.|.|TRBJ2-3
CASKGWQGTLTDTQYF
TGTGCCAGCAAAGGTTGGCAGGGGACTCTCACAGATACGCAGTATTTT
>TRBV2|.|.|TRBJ2-5
CASFRDAQETQYF
TGTGCCAGCTTCCGGGACGCGCAAGAGACCCAGTACTTC
>TRBV29-1|TRBD1|.|TRBJ1-4
CSVAGTGGFATNEKLFF
TGCAGCGTTGCCGGGACAGGGGGATTTGCAACTAATGAAAAACTGTTTTTT
>TRBV27|TRBD2|.|TRBJ2-5
CASTLVAGGPGTQYF
TGTGCCAGCACTCTGGTTGCGGGAGGGCCGGGGACCCAGTACTTC
>TRBV5-1|.|.|TRBJ1-1
CASSWDGSGYTEAFF
TGCGCCAGCAGCTGGGACGGGTCGGGATACACTGAAGCTTTCTTT
>TRBV2|TRBD1|.|TRBJ2-2
CATRQGVHGELFF
TGTGCCACCCGACAGGGGGTTCACGGGGAGCTGTTTTTT
>TRBV11-1|.|.|TRBJ2-7
CASSWTGTVTYEQYF
TGTGCCAGCAGCTGGACCGGGACGGTTACCTACGAGCAGTACTTC
>TRBV7-9|.|.|TRBJ2-7
CASSFRPYEQYF
TGTGCCAGCAGCTTTAGGCCCTACGAGCAGTACTTC
>TRBV18|TRBD1|.|TRBJ1-1
CASSQGADTEAFF
TGTGCCAGCTCACAGGGGGCGGACACTGAAGCTTTCTTT